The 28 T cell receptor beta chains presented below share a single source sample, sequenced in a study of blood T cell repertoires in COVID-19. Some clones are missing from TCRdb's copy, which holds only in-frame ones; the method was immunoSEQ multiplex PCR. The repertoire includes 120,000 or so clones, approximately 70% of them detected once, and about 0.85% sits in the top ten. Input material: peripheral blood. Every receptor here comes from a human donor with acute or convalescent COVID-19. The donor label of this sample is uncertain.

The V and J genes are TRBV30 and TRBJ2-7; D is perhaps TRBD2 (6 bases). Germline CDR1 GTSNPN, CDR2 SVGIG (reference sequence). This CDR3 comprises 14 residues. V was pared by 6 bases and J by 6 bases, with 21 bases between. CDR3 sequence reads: CACSAGIDPSEQYF. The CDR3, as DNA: TGTGCCTGCTCCGCGGGGATCGACCCCAGCGAGCAGTACTTC.

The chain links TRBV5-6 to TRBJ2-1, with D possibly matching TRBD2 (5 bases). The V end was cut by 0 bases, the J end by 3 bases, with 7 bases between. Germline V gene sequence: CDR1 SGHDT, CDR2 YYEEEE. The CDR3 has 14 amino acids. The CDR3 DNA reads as TGTGCCAGCAGCTTGGGAGGGTTCTACAATGAGCAGTTCTTC. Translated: CASSLGGFYNEQFF.

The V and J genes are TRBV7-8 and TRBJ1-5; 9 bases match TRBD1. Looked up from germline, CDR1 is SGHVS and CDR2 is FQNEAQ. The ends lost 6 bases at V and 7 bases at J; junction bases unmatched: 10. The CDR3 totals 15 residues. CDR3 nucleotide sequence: TGTGCCAGCAGTCGCACCACAGGGGGCGGCCAGCCCCAGCATTTT. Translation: CASSRTTGGGQPQHF.

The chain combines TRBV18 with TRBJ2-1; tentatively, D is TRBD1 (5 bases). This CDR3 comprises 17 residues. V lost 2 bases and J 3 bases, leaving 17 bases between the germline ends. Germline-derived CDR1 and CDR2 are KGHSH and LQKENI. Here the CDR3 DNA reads TGTGCCAGCTCACCAAAAGGGTCGGCAGGGATCTACAATGAGCAGTTCTTC. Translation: CASSPKGSAGIYNEQFF.

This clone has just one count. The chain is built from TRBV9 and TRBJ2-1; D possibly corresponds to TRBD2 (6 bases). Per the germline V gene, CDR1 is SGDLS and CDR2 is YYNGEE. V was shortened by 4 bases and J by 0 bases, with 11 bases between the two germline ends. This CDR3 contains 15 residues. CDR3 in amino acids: CASSPQEGSYNEQFF. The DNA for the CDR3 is TGTGCCAGCAGCCCCCAGGAGGGCTCCTACAATGAGCAGTTCTTC. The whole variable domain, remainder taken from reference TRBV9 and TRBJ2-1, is DSGVTQTPKHLITATGQRVTLRCSPRSGDLSVYWYQQSLDQGLQFLIQYYNGEERAKGNILERFSAQQFPDLHSELNLSSLELGDSALYFCASSPQEGSYNEQFFGPGTRLTVL.

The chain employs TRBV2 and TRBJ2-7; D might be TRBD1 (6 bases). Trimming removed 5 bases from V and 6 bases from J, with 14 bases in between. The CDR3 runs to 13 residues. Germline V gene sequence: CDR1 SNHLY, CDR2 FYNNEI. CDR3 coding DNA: TGTGCCAGCAGTCAGACAGGTATCGGCGAGCAGTACGTC. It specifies CASSQTGIGEQYV.

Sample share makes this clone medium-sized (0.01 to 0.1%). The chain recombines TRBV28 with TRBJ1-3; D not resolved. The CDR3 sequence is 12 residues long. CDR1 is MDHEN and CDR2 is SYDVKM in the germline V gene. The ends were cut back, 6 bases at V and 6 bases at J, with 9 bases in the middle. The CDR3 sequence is CASSQLLNTIYF. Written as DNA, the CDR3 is TGTGCCAGCAGCCAACTTTTAAACACCATATATTTT.

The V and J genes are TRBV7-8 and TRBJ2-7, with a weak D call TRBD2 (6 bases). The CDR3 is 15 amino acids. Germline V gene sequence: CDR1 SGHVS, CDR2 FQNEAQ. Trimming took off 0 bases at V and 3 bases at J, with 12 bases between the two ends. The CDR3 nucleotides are TGTGCCAGCAGCTTAGCCCCGGGACTGCTCTACGAGCAGTACGTC. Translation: CASSLAPGLLYEQYV.

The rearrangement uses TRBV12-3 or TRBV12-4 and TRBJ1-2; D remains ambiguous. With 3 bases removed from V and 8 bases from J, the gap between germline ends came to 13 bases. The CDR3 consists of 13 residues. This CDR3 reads CASSFGWGGGYTF. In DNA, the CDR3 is TGTGCCAGCAGTTTTGGATGGGGAGGGGGCTACACCTTC.

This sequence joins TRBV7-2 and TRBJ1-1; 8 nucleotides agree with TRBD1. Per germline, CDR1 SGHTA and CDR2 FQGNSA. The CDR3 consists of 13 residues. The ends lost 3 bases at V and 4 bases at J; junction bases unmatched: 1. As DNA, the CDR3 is TGTGCCAGCAGCTTCAGGGGGCCCACTGAAGCTTTCTTT. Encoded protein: CASSFRGPTEAFF.

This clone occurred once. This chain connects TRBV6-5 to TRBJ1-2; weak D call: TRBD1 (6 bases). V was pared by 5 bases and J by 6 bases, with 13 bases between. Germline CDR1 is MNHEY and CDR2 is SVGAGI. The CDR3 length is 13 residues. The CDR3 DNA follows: TGTGCCAGCAGTAGGGACACCACCGATGGCTACACCTTC. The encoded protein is CASSRDTTDGYTF.

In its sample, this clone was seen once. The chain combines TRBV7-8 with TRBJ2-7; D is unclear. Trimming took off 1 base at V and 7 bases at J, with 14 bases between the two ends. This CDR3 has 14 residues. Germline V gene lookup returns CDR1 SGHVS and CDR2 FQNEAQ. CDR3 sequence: CASSLDLAAREQYV. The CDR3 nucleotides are TGTGCCAGCAGCTTAGACTTAGCCGCTCGGGAGCAGTACGTC.

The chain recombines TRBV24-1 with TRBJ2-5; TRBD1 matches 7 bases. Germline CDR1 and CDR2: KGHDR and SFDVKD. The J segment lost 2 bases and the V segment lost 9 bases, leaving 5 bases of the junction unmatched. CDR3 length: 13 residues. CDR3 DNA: TGTGCCACCCAACGACAGGGACAAGAGACCCAGTACTTC. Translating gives CATQRQGQETQYF.

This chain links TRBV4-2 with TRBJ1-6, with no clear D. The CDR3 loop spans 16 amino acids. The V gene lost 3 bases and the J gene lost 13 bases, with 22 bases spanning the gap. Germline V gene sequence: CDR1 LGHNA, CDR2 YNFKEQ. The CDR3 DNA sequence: TGTGCCAGCAGCCAGCAGACGGGTCCTCGAGAGGCGCCCCTCCACTTT. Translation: CASSQQTGPREAPLHF.

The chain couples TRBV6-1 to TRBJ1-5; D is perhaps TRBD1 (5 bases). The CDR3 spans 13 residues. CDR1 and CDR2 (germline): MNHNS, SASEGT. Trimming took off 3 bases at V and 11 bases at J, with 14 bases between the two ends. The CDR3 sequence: CASSDRASWSQHF. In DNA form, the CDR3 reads TGTGCCAGCAGTGACAGGGCTTCTTGGTCCCAGCATTTT.

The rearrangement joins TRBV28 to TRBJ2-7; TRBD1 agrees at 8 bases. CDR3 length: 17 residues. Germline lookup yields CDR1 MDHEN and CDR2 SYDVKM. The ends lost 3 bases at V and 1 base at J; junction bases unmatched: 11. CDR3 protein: CASSFLSRRDRSYEQYF. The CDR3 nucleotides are TGTGCCAGCAGTTTCCTAAGCCGGAGGGACAGGTCCTACGAGCAGTACTTC.

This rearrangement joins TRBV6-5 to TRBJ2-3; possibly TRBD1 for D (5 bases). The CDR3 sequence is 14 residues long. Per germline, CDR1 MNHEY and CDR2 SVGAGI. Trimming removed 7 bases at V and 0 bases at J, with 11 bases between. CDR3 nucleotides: TGTGCCAGCAAGACAGCAACTAGCACAGATACGCAGTATTTT. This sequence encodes CASKTATSTDTQYF.

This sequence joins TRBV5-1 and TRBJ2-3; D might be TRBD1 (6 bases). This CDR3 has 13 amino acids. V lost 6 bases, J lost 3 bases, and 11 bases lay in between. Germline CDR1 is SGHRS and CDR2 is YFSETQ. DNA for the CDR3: TGCGCCAGCAAAACACAGGGAACAGATACGCAGTATTTT. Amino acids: CASKTQGTDTQYF. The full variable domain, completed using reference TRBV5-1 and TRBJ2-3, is KAGVTQTPRYLIKTRGQQVTLSCSPISGHRSVSWYQQTPGQGLQFLFEYFSETQRNKGNFPGRFSGRQFSNSRSEMNVSTLELGDSALYLCASKTQGTDTQYFGPGTRLTVL.

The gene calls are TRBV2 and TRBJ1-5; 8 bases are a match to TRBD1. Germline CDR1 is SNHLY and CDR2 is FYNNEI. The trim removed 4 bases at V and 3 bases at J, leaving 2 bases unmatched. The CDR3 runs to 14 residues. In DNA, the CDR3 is TGTGCCAGCAGTGCGACAGGGGCCAATCAGCCCCAGCATTTT. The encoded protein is CASSATGANQPQHF.

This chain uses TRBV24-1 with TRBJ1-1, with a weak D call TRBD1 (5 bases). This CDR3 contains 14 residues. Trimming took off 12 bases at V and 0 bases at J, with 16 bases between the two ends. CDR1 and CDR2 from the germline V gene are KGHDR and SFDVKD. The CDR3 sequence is CAPSPGGMNTEAFF. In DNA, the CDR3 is TGTGCCCCGTCCCCTGGGGGGATGAACACTGAAGCTTTCTTT.

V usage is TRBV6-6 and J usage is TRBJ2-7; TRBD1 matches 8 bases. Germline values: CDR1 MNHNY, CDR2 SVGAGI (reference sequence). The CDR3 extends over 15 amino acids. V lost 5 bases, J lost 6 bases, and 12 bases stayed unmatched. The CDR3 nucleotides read TGTGCCAGCAGTCTATCGACAGGGGACCTTCGCGAGCAGTACGTC. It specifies CASSLSTGDLREQYV.

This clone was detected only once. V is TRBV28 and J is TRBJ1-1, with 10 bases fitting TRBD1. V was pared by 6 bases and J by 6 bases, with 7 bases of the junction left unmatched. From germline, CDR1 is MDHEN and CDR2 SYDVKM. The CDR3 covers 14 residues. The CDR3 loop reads CASRRTGGSSEAFF. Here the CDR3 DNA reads TGTGCCAGCAGACGGACAGGGGGTTCCTCTGAAGCTTTCTTT.

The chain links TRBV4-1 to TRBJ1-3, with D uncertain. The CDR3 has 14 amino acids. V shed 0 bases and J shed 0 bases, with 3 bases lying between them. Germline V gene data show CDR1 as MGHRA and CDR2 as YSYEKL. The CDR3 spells CASSQDSSGNTIYF. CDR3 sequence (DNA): TGCGCCAGCAGCCAAGACAGCTCTGGAAACACCATATATTTT.

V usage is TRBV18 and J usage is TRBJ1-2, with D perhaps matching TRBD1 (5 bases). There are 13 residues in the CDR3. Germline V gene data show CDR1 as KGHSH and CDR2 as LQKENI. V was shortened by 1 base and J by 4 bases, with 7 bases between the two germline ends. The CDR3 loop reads CASSPHRSYGYTF. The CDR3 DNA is TGTGCCAGCTCACCACACAGGTCCTATGGCTACACCTTC.

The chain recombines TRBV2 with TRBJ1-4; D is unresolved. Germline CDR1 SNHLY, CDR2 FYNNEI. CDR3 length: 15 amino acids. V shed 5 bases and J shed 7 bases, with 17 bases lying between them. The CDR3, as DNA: TGTGCCAGCAGTTCGACCGGGGAGGGTCTTGAAAAACTGTTTTTT. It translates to CASSSTGEGLEKLFF.

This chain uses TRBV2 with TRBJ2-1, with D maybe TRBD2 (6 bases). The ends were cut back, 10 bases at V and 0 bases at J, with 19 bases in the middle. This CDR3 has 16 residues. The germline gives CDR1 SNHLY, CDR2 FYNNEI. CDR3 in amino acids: CAIGPLGRGSYNEQFF. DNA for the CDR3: TGTGCCATCGGTCCCTTGGGGCGGGGCTCCTACAATGAGCAGTTCTTC.

The CDR3 reads CASNPYGNSGGLYGYTF. The CDR3 DNA sequence: TGTGCCAGCAACCCTTACGGTAATAGCGGGGGTCTCTATGGCTACACCTTC. This chain connects TRBV28 to TRBJ1-2, with D possibly TRBD1 on 5 matching bases. CDR1 is MDHEN and CDR2 is SYDVKM in the germline V gene. Between the trimmed V and J ends, which lost 7 bases and 4 bases, there was a span of 25 bases. CDR3 length: 17 amino acids.

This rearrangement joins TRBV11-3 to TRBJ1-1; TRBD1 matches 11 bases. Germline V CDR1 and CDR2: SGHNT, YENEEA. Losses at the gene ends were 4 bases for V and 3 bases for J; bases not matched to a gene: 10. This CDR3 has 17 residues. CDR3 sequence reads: CASSWGTGGGRYTEAFF. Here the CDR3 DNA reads TGTGCCAGCAGCTGGGGGACAGGGGGAGGTAGGTACACTGAAGCTTTCTTT.